This TCR beta chain is drawn from a study of T cell repertoires in cytomegalovirus infection. Study in general: Both a matching HLA type and CMV infection were indicated by public TCR beta signatures. Study observations and caveats: Adding up the frequency of public TCR beta families identified people who carried CMV plus the relevant HLA.

V lost 2 bases, J lost 7 bases, and 18 bases lay in between. This CDR3 comprises 15 residues. The V gene's germline CDR1 is SQVTM and CDR2 ANQGSEA. For this clonotype: Its target is unknown.

TCRdb reprocessed the reads with MiXCR, giving one entry per CDR3 protein. The sample holds around 630,000 distinct CDR3 sequences, approximately 24% seen once. This sequence was found in a human donor in good health (CMV status not recorded). Some clones in this sample may be carry-over from other donors' samples. The sequencing input was CD8+ T cells from PBMCs. The chain combines TRBV29-1 with TRBJ2-1, with D perhaps being TRBD1 or TRBD2 (5 bases each). The CDR3, as DNA: TGCAGCGTTGAATCGGGGCAGGGTAGGCCTAATGAGCAGTTCTTC. Amino acid sequence: CSVESGQGRPNEQFF.